These T cell receptor beta chains were read from a single sample in a study of T-cell memory formation after mild COVID-19. TCRdb re-called the 5' RACE reads with MiXCR, one entry per CDR3 protein. The repertoire has a few hundred thousand distinct CDR3 sequences, approximately 15% of them found once; the top ten carry 20% to 25%. The specimen sequenced was PBMCs or a T cell subset sorted from them (not recorded which). Receptors were obtained from a man younger than 35 who had mild COVID-19 (a few samples of this study predate the infection). Cell type and time point are not known. Each CDR3 is given without its conserved first and last residue.

TRBJ2-7,TRBV5-6,ASSSTTGTGTYEQY
TRBJ2-5,TRBV7-2,ASSNDRWSETQY
TRBJ1-3,TRBV12-3/TRBV12-4,ASSPTAGSRSGNTIY
TRBJ2-5,TRBV7-6,ASSLALRVGKETQY
TRBJ1-3,TRBV4-2,ASSDRGSSGNTIY
TRBJ1-2,TRBV19,ASSPDWLYGYT
TRBJ2-5,TRBV15,ATSRRKSAETQY
TRBJ2-7,TRBV5-6,ASSPRISYEQY
TRBJ2-1,TRBV14,ASSPPGLTYNEQF
TRBJ1-2,TRBV25-1,ASSGGTESNYGYT
TRBJ2-1,TRBV19,ASTASRVNEQF
TRBJ2-5,TRBV11-2,ASRGRAETQY
TRBJ2-5,TRBV24-1,ATSDGEKETQY
TRBJ2-7,TRBV5-1,ASSLGQGAKNYEQY